This T cell receptor beta chain was profiled in a study of monozygotic twins with cystic fibrosis. Study outcomes and limitations: In this small cohort, shared CDR3 numbers showed no association with age, concordance or disease severity. Monozygotic CF twin pairs shared significantly more nucleotide-identical clonotypes than unrelated CF individuals did. Low clonality (median roughly 0.009) suggested a mostly naive repertoire.

There are 17 residues in the CDR3. V lost 1 base to trimming and J lost 0 bases, with 13 bases between them. The V gene's germline CDR1 is LNHNV and CDR2 YYDKDF (reference sequence). To note about this clone: Its target is unknown.

Here immunoSEQ multiplex PCR was the method, and the copy in TCRdb shows in-frame clones only, minus some. The repertoire holds about 7,500 clones, 94% seen once, with under 0.65% in the top ten. Sequenced input: blood. The sequence derives from a boy between 2 and 10 years old with cystic fibrosis. V usage is TRBV15 and J usage is TRBJ2-4, with D tentatively TRBD2 (6 bases). The DNA of the CDR3 is TGTGCCACCAGCAGAGGTGGCGGGGTACTAGCCAAAAACATTCAGTACTTC. Translation gives CATSRGGGVLAKNIQYF.